The T cell receptor (beta chain) described here comes from a study of cytomegalovirus exposure and HLA in healthy donors. The study, taken as a whole, reports: Under in vitro conditions, a few CMV-associated chains were confirmed as specific for CMV antigens. Some TCR beta chains (roughly 150 of them) were listed as cytomegalovirus-associated. For cytomegalovirus status, the classifier reportedly gave diagnoses with high specificity and sensitivity.

Germline CDR1 and CDR2: LNHDA and SQIVND (reference sequence). This CDR3 contains 16 residues. J was trimmed by 3 bases and V by 5 bases; bases with no gene match: 13. A roughly 130-subject validation cohort, separate from the approximately 720-subject first cohort, supplied the donors. Repertoires were generated with immunoSEQ multiplex PCR, while TCRdb's copy carries only in-frame clones and drops some. The sample consists of approximately 150,000 clones, about 90% of them appearing once. Concerning this clone itself: What it recognizes is unknown.

Sample: PBMCs. The TCR comes from a woman aged 18-30 years in good health and CMV-seropositive. The chain has TRBV19 and TRBJ2-7, with 7 bases that match TRBD1. CDR3 DNA sequence: TGTGCCAGTAGTTTTGCAGGGGGATGGAACCGCTACGAGCAGTACTTC. Protein: CASSFAGGWNRYEQYF.